This passage covers 16 T cell receptor beta chains from one sample sequenced in a study of CD8 T cells in ankylosing spondylitis (dated by TCRdb to about 2017). Receptors were amplified or captured by 5' RACE. The instrument given in TCRdb is Illumina HiSeq 2500. TCRdb reran the public reads through fastp at Q25 and MiXCR, keeping productive beta chains. Duplicate CDR3 protein sequences are folded into a single record with the most common DNA and genes. This sample comprises under 150,000 distinct CDR3 sequences, about 15% of them detected only once. Jointly, the top ten make up roughly a third of the sample. What the study reported, not specific to this receptor: A TCR beta motif of 8 or 9 highly homologous amino acid variants appeared characteristic of blood from ankylosing spondylitis patients.

For these TCRs, the target antigens are not known. Sequences were obtained from blood, either unsorted or a sorted T cell fraction (not recorded which). The receptors were gathered from a male donor with ankylosing spondylitis.

This clonotype was counted between two and nine times. V gene TRBV20-1 combines with J gene TRBJ2-1, with D maybe TRBD2 (6 bases). Trimming removed 1 base from V and 0 bases from J, with 13 bases in between. Germline-derived CDR1 and CDR2 are DFQATT and SNEGSKA (reference sequence). The CDR3 consists of 16 residues. The CDR3 nucleotides read TGCAGTGCTAGAGTAGGAGGGGAGAGCTCCTACAATGAGCAGTTCTTC. Encoded protein: CSARVGGESSYNEQFF.

This clonotype has a handful of counts. The chain employs TRBV7-9 and TRBJ2-3; 7 bases match TRBD1. The CDR3 consists of 14 residues. Trimming at V came to 6 bases and at J to 5 bases, leaving 8 bases not matched to a gene. CDR1 and CDR2 from the germline V gene are SEHNR and FQNEAQ (reference sequence). The CDR3 coding sequence is TGTGCCAGCAGACCCGGGACAGAGGAAGATACGCAGTATTTT. Protein sequence: CASRPGTEEDTQYF.

The rearrangement uses TRBV29-1 and TRBJ1-1; 7 bases map to TRBD1. The CDR3 consists of 12 residues. After removal of 6 bases from V and 5 bases from J, the junction contained 6 bases not matched to a gene. Germline CDR1 is SQVTM and CDR2 is ANQGSEA. The CDR3 DNA reads as TGCAGCGTGCGACAGGGACGGACTGAAGCTTTCTTT. It translates to CSVRQGRTEAFF. Complete variable domain (other parts from reference TRBV29-1 and TRBJ1-1): SAVISQKPSRDICQRGTSLTIQCQVDSQVTMMFWYRQQPGQSLTLIATANQGSEATYESGFVIDKFPISRPNLTFSTLTVSNMSPEDSSIYLCSVRQGRTEAFFGQGTRLTVV.

The chain has TRBV9 and TRBJ1-4, with D hard to call. Germline CDR1 and CDR2: SGDLS and YYNGEE. The V and J ends lost 3 bases and 13 bases respectively, with 16 bases between them. There are 13 residues in the CDR3. CDR3 protein: CASSGLGSPRLFF. DNA for the CDR3: TGTGCCAGCAGCGGCCTCGGGAGTCCGCGACTGTTTTTT.

This clonotype has more than one count but fewer than ten. CDR3 sequence: CASSGTSGAYEQYF. In DNA form, the CDR3 reads TGTGCCAGCAGTGGGACTAGCGGGGCCTACGAGCAGTACTTC. The chain carries TRBV27 and TRBJ2-7; 13 bases are a match to TRBD2. The CDR3 runs 14 residues. Germline CDR1 reads MNHEY; CDR2 reads SMNVEV (reference sequence). The ends lost 5 bases at V and 2 bases at J; junction bases unmatched: 0.

This clonotype was seen a handful of times. V usage is TRBV19 and J usage is TRBJ2-2; D is unclear. Trimming took 11 bases from V and 7 from J, leaving 17 bases between them. The germline V gene has CDR1 LNHDA and CDR2 SQIVND (reference sequence). The CDR3 spans 13 residues. CDR3 coding DNA: TGTGCCGTGTTGGTCAAGCCTGACGGGGAGCTGTTTTTT. It is translated as CAVLVKPDGELFF.

V gene TRBV7-9 combines with J gene TRBJ1-2, with 7 nucleotides matching TRBD1. With 1 base clipped from V and 5 bases from J, the junction kept 7 bases outside the gene matches. This CDR3 spans 15 amino acids. Germline CDR1 reads SEHNR; CDR2 reads FQNEAQ (reference sequence). The CDR3 DNA reads TGTGCCAGCAGCTTAGAGGCGACAGGGTTATATGGCTACACCTTC. It is translated as CASSLEATGLYGYTF.

In regard to this clonotype: A junction boundary mismatches the germline segment, possibly from a read error. The CDR3 bases are TGTGTCAGCAGCTCGGGACTAGCGGGAGAGACCGGGGAGCTGTTTTTT. Amino acid sequence: CVSSSGLAGETGELFF. The V call is TRBV5-1, the J call TRBJ2-2; TRBD2 agrees at 14 bases. Germline V gene data show CDR1 as SGHRS and CDR2 as YFSETQ. The CDR3 is 16 amino acids.

This clonotype has a handful of counts. The chain recombines TRBV7-3 with TRBJ2-1; 8 positions agree with TRBD1. The germline V gene encodes CDR1 SGHTA and CDR2 FQGTGA. This CDR3 has 15 amino acids. Trimming removed 4 bases from V and 1 base from J; junction bases left unmatched: 3. CDR3 bases: TGTGCCAGCAGCTCGGACAGGGAATCCTACAATGAGCAGTTCTTC. This translates into CASSSDRESYNEQFF.

The V call is TRBV7-6, the J call TRBJ2-6; 10 bases agree with TRBD2. This CDR3 contains 17 residues. The V gene's germline CDR1 is SGHVS and CDR2 FNYEAQ. Losses at the gene ends were 3 bases for V and 0 bases for J; bases not matched to a gene: 2. The CDR3 DNA sequence: TGTGCCAGCAGCTTTCCTAGCGGGAGCTCTGGGGCCAACGTCCTGACTTTC. Its translation: CASSFPSGSSGANVLTF.

The sample holds many counts of this clonotype. This chain joins TRBV12-3 or TRBV12-4 and TRBJ2-1; tentatively, D is TRBD1 or TRBD2 (5 bases each). Trimming removed 1 base at V and 10 bases at J, with 8 bases between. This CDR3 has 12 residues. CDR3: CASSLGDAEQFF. As DNA, the CDR3 is TGTGCCAGCAGTTTAGGGGACGCAGAGCAGTTCTTC.

A few counts support this clonotype. J is TRBJ2-1 and V is TRBV6-5, with 7 bases lining up with TRBD2. Per germline, CDR1 MNHEY and CDR2 SVGAGI. The CDR3 contains 16 residues. Trimming at V came to 6 bases and at J to 2 bases, leaving 10 bases not matched to a gene. The CDR3 DNA reads TGTGCCAGCAGCTACCAGCGGGGCACCGCCTACAATGAGCAGTTCTTC. Protein: CASSYQRGTAYNEQFF.

This clonotype showed up just a few times. The chain's CDR3 is CASSVGGTGYEQYF. DNA for the CDR3: TGTGCCAGCAGCGTAGGGGGGACAGGCTACGAGCAGTACTTC. The chain is built from TRBV9 and TRBJ2-7; TRBD1 agrees at 8 bases. Germline V gene lookup returns CDR1 SGDLS and CDR2 YYNGEE. The CDR3 extends over 14 amino acids. The V segment lost 0 bases and the J segment 3 bases; nucleotides outside the gene matches: 2.

This clonotype was seen at least ten times. CDR3 nucleotide sequence: TGTGCCAGCAGTTCAGCTAGCGGACGCTACGAGCAGTACTTC. It codes for CASSSASGRYEQYF. This sequence joins TRBV27 and TRBJ2-7; 7 nucleotides agree with TRBD2. The CDR3 totals 14 residues. Trimming took 4 bases from V and 3 from J; bases not matched to a gene: 6. Germline V gene data show CDR1 as MNHEY and CDR2 as SMNVEV (reference sequence).

Many counts were recorded for this clonotype. The rearrangement links TRBV15 to TRBJ2-2; possible D gene TRBD1, 6 bases. This CDR3 has 13 residues. Germline V lookup: CDR1 LNHNV, CDR2 YYDKDF (reference sequence). Deletions cut 6 bases from V and 7 bases from J, with 12 bases between. The CDR3 nucleotides read TGTGCCACCAGGATGGGGGCCGGCGGGGAGCTGTTTTTT. Translating it yields CATRMGAGGELFF.

This rearrangement joins TRBV3-1 to TRBJ2-7, with 10 bases identical to TRBD2. J gave up 2 bases and V 1 base, and 8 bases lay outside the gene matches. The CDR3 covers 17 residues. CDR1 and CDR2 from the germline V gene are LGHDT and YNNKEL (reference sequence). CDR3 loop: CASSQVILAGGAYEQYF. In nucleotides, the CDR3 is TGTGCCAGCAGCCAAGTCATCTTAGCGGGAGGCGCCTACGAGCAGTACTTC.